This T cell receptor beta chain was identified in a study of T-cell reconstitution after alpha-beta-depleted transplantation in children. The TCRbeta library was prepared with unique molecular identifiers. Via MiXCR, TCRdb re-called the PCR reads, giving one row per CDR3 protein. The data hold some 460,000 distinct CDR3 sequences, with roughly 17% observed a single time. The CDR3 runs 14 residues. The germline V and J ends were trimmed by 1 base and 5 bases, with 9 bases remaining between them. Germline loops: CDR1 ENHRY, CDR2 SYGVKD. This clonotype was found a few times. Its antigen is as yet unknown. Study conclusions and caveats: Several patients had high TCRbeta diversity at day 60; it came from surviving recipient T cells and thymic progenitors. Reportedly, alpha-beta T cells present about two months post-transplant originated from several hundred expanded clones of graft origin.

The source of this sequence is a boy under two years old who had a stem cell transplant for Wiskott-Aldrich syndrome, so the T cells may come from the graft donor. This material consisted of PBMCs, mostly from graft donor cells, taken 360 days after TCRalphabeta/CD19-depleted stem cell transplant. The chain uses TRBV10-3 and TRBJ2-1; possible D gene TRBD2, 5 bases. DNA for the CDR3: TGTGCCATCAGTGAGTGGCACGGGGACAATGAGCAGTTCTTC. Amino acid sequence: CAISEWHGDNEQFF.